The clone carrying this T cell receptor (beta chain) turned up a few times. Researchers made TCR beta libraries by using iRepertoire HTBI primers and running Arm-PCR on CDR3 regions. One entry per CDR3 protein results from TCRdb running MiXCR on the multiplex PCR reads. The sample holds over 300,000 distinct CDR3 sequences, 15% to 20% seen once. The data are from a study of regulatory T cells in long-lasting Graves disease. The CDR3 totals 19 residues. In germline, CDR1 is MNHEY, CDR2 SMNVEV (reference sequence). V shed 3 bases and J 2 bases; nucleotides not matched to a gene: 14. Indicated time point: persistent/refractory GD, antithyroid drugs over 5 years with positive TRAb. TCR sequences were obtained from RNA taken from PBMCs.

Sequences were derived from peripheral blood mononuclear cells (PBMCs), sampled when the disease was refractory, from a patient treated with antithyroid drugs. The clonotype comes from a female donor with Graves disease. The V and J genes are TRBV27 and TRBJ1-4; 8 positions match TRBD1. The CDR3 here is CASSFGRGRGYITNEKLFF. CDR3 nucleotides: TGTGCCAGCAGTTTTGGCAGGGGGCGCGGGTATATCACTAATGAAAAACTGTTTTTT. The full variable domain, its missing parts supplied by reference TRBV27 and TRBJ1-4, is EAQVTQNPRYLITVTGKKLTVTCSQNMNHEYMSWYRQDPGLGLRQIYYSMNVEVTDKGDVPEGYKVSRKEKRNFPLILESPSPNQTSLYFCASSFGRGRGYITNEKLFFGSGTQLSVL.